This TCR beta chain was identified in a study of cytomegalovirus exposure and HLA in healthy donors. Broader study findings: Some public TCRs appeared in many individuals, while most sequences were rare. The authors later linked a missense DCLRE1C variant to TCR beta V- and J-gene trimming. Productive rates of about 90% or about 30% were seen for most TCR beta V segments in an earlier analysis.

The CDR3 covers 15 residues. From germline, CDR1 is SNHLY and CDR2 FYNNEI. With 5 bases clipped from V and 0 bases from J, the junction kept 3 bases outside the gene matches. A single count supports this clone. Its antigen is currently unknown. The PCR employed 60 Vbeta primers together with 13 Jbeta primers. Here immunoSEQ multiplex PCR was the method, and the copy in TCRdb shows in-frame clones only, minus some. The table records under 250,000 clones, around 81% of them present only once. The source material was PBMCs. The TCR comes from a woman between 55 and 75 years old in good health and CMV-seropositive. The chain is built from TRBV2 and TRBJ2-1; 8 bases match TRBD1. The CDR3 DNA reads TGTGCCAGCAGTACGGACAGGGTCTCCTACAATGAGCAGTTCTTC. Its translation is CASSTDRVSYNEQFF.